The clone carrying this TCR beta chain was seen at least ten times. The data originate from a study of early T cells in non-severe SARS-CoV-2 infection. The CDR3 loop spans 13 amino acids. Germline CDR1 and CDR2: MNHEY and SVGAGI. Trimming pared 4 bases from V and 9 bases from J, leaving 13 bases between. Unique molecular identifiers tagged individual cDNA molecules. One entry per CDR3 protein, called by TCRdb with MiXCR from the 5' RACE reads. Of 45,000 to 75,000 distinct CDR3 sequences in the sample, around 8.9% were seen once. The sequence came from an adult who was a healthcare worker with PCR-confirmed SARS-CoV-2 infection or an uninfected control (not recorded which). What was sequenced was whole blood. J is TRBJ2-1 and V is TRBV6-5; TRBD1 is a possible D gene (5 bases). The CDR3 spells CASSLGRYREQFF. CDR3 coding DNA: TGTGCCAGCAGTTTGGGGCGATACCGTGAGCAGTTCTTC.